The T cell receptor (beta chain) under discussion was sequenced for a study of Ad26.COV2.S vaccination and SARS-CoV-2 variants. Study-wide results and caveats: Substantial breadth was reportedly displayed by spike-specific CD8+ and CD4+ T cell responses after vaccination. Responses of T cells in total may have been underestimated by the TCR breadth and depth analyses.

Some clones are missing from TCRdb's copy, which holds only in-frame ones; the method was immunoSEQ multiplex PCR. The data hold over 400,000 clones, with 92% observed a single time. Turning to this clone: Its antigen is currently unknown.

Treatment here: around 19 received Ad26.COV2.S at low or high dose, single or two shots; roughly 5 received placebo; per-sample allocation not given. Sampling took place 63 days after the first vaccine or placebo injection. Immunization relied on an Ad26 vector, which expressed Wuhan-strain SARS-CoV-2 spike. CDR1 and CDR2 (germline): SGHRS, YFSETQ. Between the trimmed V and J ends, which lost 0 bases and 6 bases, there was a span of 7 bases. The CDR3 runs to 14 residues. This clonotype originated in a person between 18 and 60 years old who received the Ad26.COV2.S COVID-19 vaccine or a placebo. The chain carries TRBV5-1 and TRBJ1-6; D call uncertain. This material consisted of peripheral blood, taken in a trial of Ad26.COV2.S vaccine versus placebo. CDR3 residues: CASSLGSGNSPLHF. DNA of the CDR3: TGCGCCAGCAGCTTGGGTAGTGGTAATTCACCCCTCCACTTT.